This passage covers 32 T cell receptor beta chains from one sample sequenced in a study of T-cell reconstitution after alpha-beta-depleted transplantation in children. Unique molecular identifiers were incorporated during preparation of the TCRbeta library. TCRdb recomputed calls from the PCR reads with MiXCR, one row per CDR3 protein. The table records hundreds of thousands of distinct CDR3 sequences, approximately 10% of them present only once. This sample comprised PBMCs from the stem cell graft donor, obtained from the stem cell graft. The receptors derive from a human donor who donated a stem cell graft to a child with acute lymphoblastic leukemia.

This chain links TRBV20-1 with TRBJ2-5, with 12 bases aligning to TRBD2. The CDR3 length is 14 residues. Germline values: CDR1 DFQATT, CDR2 SNEGSKA (reference sequence). V lost 6 bases and J lost 2; bases outside the gene matches: 4. The CDR3 DNA follows: TGCAGTGCCCCTGGACTAGCGGGGCAAGAGACCCAGTACTTC. Protein sequence: CSAPGLAGQETQYF.

The chain has TRBV5-4 and TRBJ2-5; no definite D call. CDR1 SGHNT and CDR2 YYREEE come from the germline V gene (reference sequence). V lost 2 bases and J lost 0, with 11 bases in between. This CDR3 has 15 residues. CDR3 nucleotides: TGTGCCAGCAGCTTTGGCCGTATGAACCAAGAGACCCAGTACTTC. It specifies CASSFGRMNQETQYF.

This clonotype has more than one count but fewer than ten. The rearrangement joins TRBV5-1 to TRBJ1-1; D remains ambiguous. CDR1 and CDR2 (germline): SGHRS, YFSETQ. The CDR3 runs to 13 residues. V lost 0 bases, J lost 5 bases, and 8 bases lay in between. The CDR3: CASSLGRRTEAFF. The CDR3 DNA reads TGCGCCAGCAGCTTGGGCCGGAGGACTGAAGCTTTCTTT.

The gene calls are TRBV11-1 and TRBJ2-1, with 14 bases lining up with TRBD2. CDR3 length: 19 amino acids. The junction had 12 bases not matched to a gene; V was cut back by 5 bases and J by 3 bases. Germline V gene sequence: CDR1 SGHAT, CDR2 FQDESV (reference sequence). Here the CDR3 reads CASSGTSGSGSRYYNEQFF. The CDR3 DNA reads TGTGCCAGCAGCGGGACTAGCGGGAGTGGGTCCCGGTACTACAATGAGCAGTTCTTC.

This clonotype has just a few counts. The chain is built from TRBV9 and TRBJ1-6; no clear D. Trimming removed 0 bases from V and 8 bases from J, with 6 bases in between. Germline CDR1 reads SGDLS; CDR2 reads YYNGEE. The CDR3 has 13 residues. The CDR3 is CASSVGGDSPLHF. CDR3 DNA: TGTGCCAGCAGCGTAGGTGGGGATTCACCCCTCCACTTT.

There are a few counts of this clonotype. This CDR3 reads CASRNGGSEAFF. The CDR3 bases are TGTGCCAGCAGAAACGGGGGGTCTGAAGCTTTCTTT. V and J are TRBV6-5 and TRBJ1-1; perhaps TRBD1 as D (5 bases). With 6 bases removed from V and 6 bases from J, the gap between germline ends came to 11 bases. The CDR3 has 12 amino acids. Germline V gene sequence: CDR1 MNHEY, CDR2 SVGAGI.

This clonotype was seen only a few times. V is TRBV5-1 and J is TRBJ1-1; D uncertain. V lost 4 bases and J lost 5, with 15 bases in between. Germline CDR1 and CDR2: SGHRS and YFSETQ. This CDR3 is built from 14 residues. CDR3 coding DNA: TGCGCCAGCAGCCCCCCGGGCCTACGGACTGAAGCTTTCTTT. Amino acids: CASSPPGLRTEAFF.

This clonotype came up a few times. CDR3 region: CASSLEEGLNSPLHF. CDR3 in DNA: TGTGCCAGCAGCTTAGAGGAGGGACTCAATTCACCCCTCCACTTT. The chain employs TRBV7-7 and TRBJ1-6; D is possibly TRBD1 (5 bases). Germline-derived CDR1 and CDR2 are SSHAT and FNYEAQ (reference sequence). V was trimmed by 1 base and J by 7 bases, leaving 11 bases between them. This CDR3 comprises 15 residues.

This clonotype was detected many times. The CDR3 sequence is CASSQFPPANTGELFF. The CDR3 coding sequence is TGCGCCAGCAGCCAATTTCCCCCCGCGAACACCGGGGAGCTGTTTTTT. This chain joins TRBV4-1 and TRBJ2-2; D gene uncertain. The CDR3 loop spans 16 amino acids. Germline V CDR1 and CDR2: MGHRA, YSYEKL. V was clipped by 2 bases and J by 0 bases, with 10 bases between them.

This clonotype turned up a few times. The rearrangement joins TRBV5-1 to TRBJ2-5, with TRBD2 identical over 8 bases. CDR3 length: 13 amino acids. Germline values: CDR1 SGHRS, CDR2 YFSETQ. The J segment lost 4 bases and the V segment lost 1 base, leaving 0 bases of the junction unmatched. The CDR3 region is CASSLRGGETQYF. CDR3 in DNA: TGCGCCAGCAGCTTGCGGGGGGGAGAGACCCAGTACTTC.

This clonotype was counted ten times or more. The V gene is TRBV10-3, the J gene TRBJ2-1, with D uncertain. The V end lost 4 bases, the J end lost 8 bases, and 6 bases lay between the germline ends. Germline V gives CDR1 ENHRY, CDR2 SYGVKD. The CDR3 sequence is 11 residues long. The CDR3 DNA reads as TGTGCCATCAGTGTCCTAGATGAGCAGTTCTTC. Encoded protein: CAISVLDEQFF.

The sample holds many counts of this clonotype. J is TRBJ2-7 and V is TRBV6-2 or TRBV6-3, with 8 positions matching TRBD2. This CDR3 spans 13 amino acids. The ends lost 11 bases at V and 6 bases at J; junction bases unmatched: 12. Germline assignment: CDR1 MNHEY and CDR2 SVGEGT. The CDR3 region is CAAAGGVTGEQYF. The CDR3 DNA follows: TGTGCCGCGGCGGGGGGCGTTACTGGCGAGCAGTACTTC.

This clonotype was detected a few times. J is TRBJ2-1 and V is TRBV4-3; 7 bases line up with TRBD2. The CDR3 consists of 13 residues. Germline loops: CDR1 LGHNA, CDR2 YSLEER. V was clipped by 2 bases and J by 10 bases; unmatched bases: 5. CDR3 protein: CASSQKGLNEQFF. CDR3 nucleotide sequence: TGCGCCAGCAGCCAAAAGGGACTAAACGAGCAGTTCTTC.

The chain combines TRBV4-1 with TRBJ1-3, with TRBD1 as a possible D gene (5 bases). The V gene lost 0 bases and the J gene lost 4 bases, with 10 bases spanning the gap. The germline V gene has CDR1 MGHRA and CDR2 YSYEKL. This CDR3 is 15 amino acids long. CDR3 DNA: TGCGCCAGCAGCCAAGACTCTTGGACAGGAAACACCATATATTTT. Encoded protein: CASSQDSWTGNTIYF.

In this sample, this clonotype turned up many times. V gene TRBV3-1 combines with J gene TRBJ2-7; D gene ambiguous. Germline V gives CDR1 LGHDT, CDR2 YNNKEL (reference sequence). The CDR3 length is 13 residues. Trimming stripped 0 bases from V and 5 bases from J, with 8 bases between. In DNA, the CDR3 is TGTGCCAGCAGCCAAGAACAAGGGAACGAGCAGTACTTC. Residues: CASSQEQGNEQYF.

The gene calls are TRBV5-1 and TRBJ2-2, with D possibly being TRBD1 (5 bases). The CDR3 is 16 amino acids. Trimming shortened V by 3 bases and J by 0 bases, and 12 bases separated the two germline ends. The germline gives CDR1 SGHRS, CDR2 YFSETQ. CDR3 nucleotide sequence: TGCGCCAGCAGCTCCGCAGGGATTTCGAACACCGGGGAGCTGTTTTTT. Its translation: CASSSAGISNTGELFF. The whole variable domain, filled in from reference TRBV5-1 and TRBJ2-2, reads KAGVTQTPRYLIKTRGQQVTLSCSPISGHRSVSWYQQTPGQGLQFLFEYFSETQRNKGNFPGRFSGRQFSNSRSEMNVSTLELGDSALYLCASSSAGISNTGELFFGEGSRLTVL.

This chain joins TRBV12-3 or TRBV12-4 and TRBJ1-2; TRBD1 might be the D (5 bases). This CDR3 region has 14 residues. Trimming stripped 6 bases from V and 5 bases from J, with 16 bases between. The CDR3 DNA sequence: TGTGCCAGCAGACCAGGCTGGGGGGGGTATGGCTACACCTTC. Its protein is CASRPGWGGYGYTF.

This clonotype came up a few times. The rearrangement links TRBV7-7 to TRBJ2-7, with TRBD2 as a possible D gene (6 bases). The germline gives CDR1 SSHAT, CDR2 FNYEAQ (reference sequence). The CDR3 sequence is 15 residues long. V was trimmed by 5 bases and J by 0 bases, leaving 14 bases between them. The CDR3 sequence: CASSPGHGSSYEQYF. CDR3 nucleotide sequence: TGTGCCAGCAGCCCCGGGCACGGGAGCTCCTACGAGCAGTACTTC.

This clonotype was counted at least ten times. This chain joins TRBV5-6 and TRBJ1-4; D possibly corresponds to TRBD1 (5 bases). Trimming pared 2 bases from V and 6 bases from J, leaving 11 bases between. This CDR3 has 14 residues. CDR1 and CDR2 from the germline V gene are SGHDT and YYEEEE. This chain's CDR3 is CASSFKGVHEKLFF. CDR3 bases: TGTGCCAGCAGCTTCAAAGGGGTTCATGAAAAACTGTTTTTT.

The chain carries TRBV4-2 and TRBJ2-6; D may be TRBD1 (6 bases). The length of the CDR3 is 15 residues. CDR1 is LGHNA and CDR2 is YNFKEQ in the germline V gene. V shed 8 bases and J shed 4 bases, with 15 bases lying between them. The CDR3 loop reads CASGTGPSGANVLTF. DNA for the CDR3: TGTGCCAGCGGCACAGGGCCCTCGGGGGCCAACGTCCTGACTTTC.

This clonotype has ten or more counts. J is TRBJ2-1 and V is TRBV5-1; 7 bases fit TRBD2. Germline values: CDR1 SGHRS, CDR2 YFSETQ. Trimming removed 4 bases from V and 8 bases from J; junction bases left unmatched: 9. The CDR3 is made up of 14 amino acids. The CDR3 region is CASSEGLVGHEQFF. Written as DNA, the CDR3 is TGCGCCAGCAGCGAAGGACTAGTTGGGCATGAGCAGTTCTTC.

V is TRBV5-1 and J is TRBJ2-2; D is unresolved. The CDR3 length is 18 residues. Trimming took 2 bases from V and 5 from J, leaving 22 bases between them. CDR1 is SGHRS and CDR2 is YFSETQ in the germline V gene. CDR3 protein: CASSFRAPELRITGELFF. The CDR3 nucleotides read TGCGCCAGCAGCTTTAGGGCTCCCGAGCTCCGTATTACCGGGGAGCTGTTTTTT.

The V gene is TRBV5-1, the J gene TRBJ1-3, with 8 bases fitting TRBD1. The germline V gene has CDR1 SGHRS and CDR2 YFSETQ. The CDR3 extends over 17 amino acids. Losses at the gene ends were 2 bases for V and 1 base for J; bases not matched to a gene: 8. The CDR3 reads CASSFGGQGGSGNTIYF. CDR3 DNA sequence: TGCGCCAGCAGCTTTGGAGGACAGGGAGGGTCTGGAAACACCATATATTTT.

This clonotype was observed a few times. This chain joins TRBV12-3 or TRBV12-4 and TRBJ1-1; D gene ambiguous. V lost 8 bases, J lost 4 bases, and 11 bases lay in between. This CDR3 is built from 12 residues. The CDR3 DNA is TGTGCCAGCTTCTGGTACAGCACTGAAGCTTTCTTT. Translating it yields CASFWYSTEAFF.

This clonotype has a count of ten or more. The genes are TRBV6-5 and TRBJ2-1; 10 positions agree with TRBD2. The CDR3 contains 16 residues. The trim removed 0 bases at V and 8 bases at J, leaving 7 bases unmatched. CDR1 is MNHEY and CDR2 is SVGAGI in the germline V gene. In nucleotides, the CDR3 is TGTGCCAGCAGTTACTCCGCCGGGACTAGCGTCCATGAGCAGTTCTTC. Encoded protein: CASSYSAGTSVHEQFF.

Only a few counts were recorded for this clonotype. This chain links TRBV28 with TRBJ2-2, with D unresolved. This CDR3 spans 16 amino acids. V lost 3 bases and J 0 bases, leaving 11 bases between the germline ends. Germline CDR1 MDHEN, CDR2 SYDVKM. CDR3 sequence reads: CASSFGRTSNTGELFF. CDR3 bases: TGTGCCAGCAGTTTTGGCCGCACCTCGAACACCGGGGAGCTGTTTTTT.

Many counts were recorded for this clonotype. The V gene is TRBV5-1, the J gene TRBJ2-7; 9 bases are a match to TRBD1. Trimming removed 4 bases from V and 3 bases from J; junction bases left unmatched: 8. The CDR3 is made up of 15 amino acids. Looked up from germline, CDR1 is SGHRS and CDR2 is YFSETQ. The CDR3 DNA reads TGCGCCAGCAGCGGGACAGGGAAGCTGTACTACGAGCAGTACTTC. Protein sequence: CASSGTGKLYYEQYF.

The table lists this clonotype with many counts. The chain uses TRBV7-8 and TRBJ2-5; TRBD1 matches at 7 bases. Trimming cost V 4 bases and J 4 bases; bases outside gene matches: 6. CDR1 and CDR2 from the germline V gene are SGHVS and FQNEAQ. CDR3 length: 14 amino acids. CDR3 DNA: TGTGCCAGCAGCTGGAATAGGGGGCGAGAGACCCAGTACTTC. Translation gives CASSWNRGRETQYF.

The chain carries TRBV27 and TRBJ1-4; a weak D match, TRBD1 (5 bases). Trimming left V 6 bases short and J 6 bases short, with 8 bases between. This CDR3 region has 12 residues. Germline V gene lookup returns CDR1 MNHEY and CDR2 SMNVEV (reference sequence). The DNA of the CDR3 is TGTGCCAGCAGGGGGCTCCATGAAAAACTGTTTTTT. This gives the protein CASRGLHEKLFF.

The chain carries TRBV5-1 and TRBJ2-1; no clear D. Trimming stripped 5 bases from V and 0 bases from J, with 6 bases between. Germline values: CDR1 SGHRS, CDR2 YFSETQ. The CDR3 runs to 13 residues. The CDR3 sequence: CASSKSSYNEQFF. CDR3 in DNA: TGCGCCAGCAGTAAGAGCTCCTACAATGAGCAGTTCTTC.

This clonotype came up a few times. The chain combines TRBV12-3 or TRBV12-4 with TRBJ2-3; TRBD2 aligns across 13 bases. V gave up 2 bases and J gave up 6 bases; unmatched junction bases: 23. This CDR3 is built from 22 residues. The CDR3: CASSLLVLGRSLTSGGADTQYF. The CDR3 DNA is TGTGCCAGCAGTTTACTGGTCCTTGGTCGTTCCCTCACTAGCGGGGGGGCGGATACGCAGTATTTT.

The chain combines TRBV6-5 with TRBJ1-2; 7 bases agree with TRBD1. The CDR3 loop spans 17 amino acids. Germline assignment: CDR1 MNHEY and CDR2 SVGAGI. J lost 2 bases, V lost 0 bases, and 9 bases had no gene match. In DNA, the CDR3 is TGTGCCAGCAGTTACTCTTCTACCAGGGGGTTAAACTATGGCTACACCTTC. Translated, it gives CASSYSSTRGLNYGYTF.